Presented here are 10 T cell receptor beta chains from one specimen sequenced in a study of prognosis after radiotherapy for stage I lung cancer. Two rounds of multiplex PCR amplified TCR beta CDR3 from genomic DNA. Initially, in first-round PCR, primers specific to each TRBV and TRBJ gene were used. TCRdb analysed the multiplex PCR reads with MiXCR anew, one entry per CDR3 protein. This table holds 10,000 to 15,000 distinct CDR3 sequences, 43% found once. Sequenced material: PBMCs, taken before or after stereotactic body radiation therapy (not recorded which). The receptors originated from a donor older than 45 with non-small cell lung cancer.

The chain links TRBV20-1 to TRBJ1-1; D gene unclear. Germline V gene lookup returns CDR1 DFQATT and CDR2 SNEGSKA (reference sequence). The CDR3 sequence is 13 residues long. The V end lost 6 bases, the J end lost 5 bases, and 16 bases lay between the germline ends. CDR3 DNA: TGCAGTGCCCGAGGCTACGGTAGGACTGAAGCTTTCTTT. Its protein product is CSARGYGRTEAFF.

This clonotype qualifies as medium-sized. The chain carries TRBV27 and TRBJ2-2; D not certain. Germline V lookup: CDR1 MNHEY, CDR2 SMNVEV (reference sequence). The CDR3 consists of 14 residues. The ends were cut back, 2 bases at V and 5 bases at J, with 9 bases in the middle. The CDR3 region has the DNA TGTGCCAGCAGTTTAAGTATGGGGACCGGGGAGCTGTTTTTT. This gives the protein CASSLSMGTGELFF.

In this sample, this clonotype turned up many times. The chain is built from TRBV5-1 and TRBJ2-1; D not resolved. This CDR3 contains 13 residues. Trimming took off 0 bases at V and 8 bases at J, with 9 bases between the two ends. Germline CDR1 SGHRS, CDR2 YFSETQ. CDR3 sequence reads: CASSLGSPYEQFF. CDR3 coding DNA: TGCGCCAGCAGCTTGGGGTCACCGTATGAGCAGTTCTTC.

CDR3 in amino acids: CATSDSRGMSYEQYF. DNA for the CDR3: TGTGCCACCAGTGATTCACGAGGGATGTCCTACGAGCAGTACTTC. This chain uses TRBV24-1 with TRBJ2-7; possibly TRBD2 for D (5 bases). Germline CDR1 and CDR2: KGHDR and SFDVKD. This CDR3 is 15 amino acids long. Between the trimmed V and J ends, which lost 2 bases and 1 base, there was a span of 11 bases.

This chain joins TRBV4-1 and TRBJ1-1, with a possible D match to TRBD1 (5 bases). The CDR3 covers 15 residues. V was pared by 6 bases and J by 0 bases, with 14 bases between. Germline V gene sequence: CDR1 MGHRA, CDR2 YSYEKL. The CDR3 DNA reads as TGCGCCAGCAGATTCGAACAGGAGCTGAACACTGAAGCTTTCTTT. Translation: CASRFEQELNTEAFF.

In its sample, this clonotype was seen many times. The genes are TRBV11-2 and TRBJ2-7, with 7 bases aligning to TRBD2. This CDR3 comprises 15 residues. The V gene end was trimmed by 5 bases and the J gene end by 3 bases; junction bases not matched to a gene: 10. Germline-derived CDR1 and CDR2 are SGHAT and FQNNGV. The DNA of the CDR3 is TGTGCCAGCAGCCCGATAAGCGGGGCTAACTACGAGCAGTACTTC. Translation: CASSPISGANYEQYF.

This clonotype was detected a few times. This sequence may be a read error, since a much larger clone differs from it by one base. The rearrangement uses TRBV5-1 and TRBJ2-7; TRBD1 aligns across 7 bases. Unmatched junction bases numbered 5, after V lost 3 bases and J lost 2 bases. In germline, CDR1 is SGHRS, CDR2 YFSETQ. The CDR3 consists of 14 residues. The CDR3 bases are TGCGCCAGCAGCTCAGGGGGAGATGCCTACGAGCAGTACTTC. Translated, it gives CASSSGGDAYEQYF.

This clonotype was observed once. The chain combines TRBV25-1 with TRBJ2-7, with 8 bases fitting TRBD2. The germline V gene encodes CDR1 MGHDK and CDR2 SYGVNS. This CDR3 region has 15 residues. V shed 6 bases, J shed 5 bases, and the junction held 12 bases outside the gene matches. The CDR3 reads CASSRPGAGGHEQYF. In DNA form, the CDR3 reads TGTGCCAGCAGCCGCCCGGGGGCGGGAGGACACGAGCAGTACTTC.

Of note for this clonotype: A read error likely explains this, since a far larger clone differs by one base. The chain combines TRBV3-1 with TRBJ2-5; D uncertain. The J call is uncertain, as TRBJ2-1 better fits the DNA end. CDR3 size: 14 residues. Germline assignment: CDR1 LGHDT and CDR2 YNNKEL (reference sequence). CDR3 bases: TGTGCCAGCAGCCTGAGGTGGGGAAACAATGAGCAGTTCTTC. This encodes CASSLRWGNNEQFF.

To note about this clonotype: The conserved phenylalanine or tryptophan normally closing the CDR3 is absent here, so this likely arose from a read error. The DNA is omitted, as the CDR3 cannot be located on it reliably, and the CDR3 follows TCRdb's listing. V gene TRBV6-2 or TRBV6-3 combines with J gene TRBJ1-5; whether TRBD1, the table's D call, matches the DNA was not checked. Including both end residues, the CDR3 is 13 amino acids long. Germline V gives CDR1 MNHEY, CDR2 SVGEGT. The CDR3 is CASSSRGQPPQHI.